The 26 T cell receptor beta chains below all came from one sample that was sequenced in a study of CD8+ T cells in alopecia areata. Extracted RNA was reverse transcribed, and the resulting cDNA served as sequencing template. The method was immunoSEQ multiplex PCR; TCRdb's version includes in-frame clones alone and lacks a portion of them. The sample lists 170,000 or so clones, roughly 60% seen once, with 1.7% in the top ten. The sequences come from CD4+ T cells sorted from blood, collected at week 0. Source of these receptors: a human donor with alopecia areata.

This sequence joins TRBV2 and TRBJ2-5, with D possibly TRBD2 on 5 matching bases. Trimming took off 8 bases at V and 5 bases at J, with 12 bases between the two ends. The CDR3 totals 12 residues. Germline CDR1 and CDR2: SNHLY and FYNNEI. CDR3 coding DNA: TGTGCCAGCTCTCCTAGCCGCGAGACCCAGTACTTC. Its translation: CASSPSRETQYF.

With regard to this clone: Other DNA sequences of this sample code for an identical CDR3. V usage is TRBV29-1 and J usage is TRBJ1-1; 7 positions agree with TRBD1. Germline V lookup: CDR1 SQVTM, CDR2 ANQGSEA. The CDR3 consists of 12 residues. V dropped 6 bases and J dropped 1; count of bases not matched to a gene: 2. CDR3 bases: TGCAGCGTGAGACAGGGGAACACTGAAGCTTTCTTT. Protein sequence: CSVRQGNTEAFF.

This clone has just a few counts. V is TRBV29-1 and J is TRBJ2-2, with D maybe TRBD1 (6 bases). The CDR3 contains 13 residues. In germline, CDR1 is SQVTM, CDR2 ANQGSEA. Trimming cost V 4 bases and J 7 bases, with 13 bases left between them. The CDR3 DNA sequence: TGCAGCGTTGCAGCAGGGGCAGTCGGGGAGCTGTTTTTT. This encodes CSVAAGAVGELFF.

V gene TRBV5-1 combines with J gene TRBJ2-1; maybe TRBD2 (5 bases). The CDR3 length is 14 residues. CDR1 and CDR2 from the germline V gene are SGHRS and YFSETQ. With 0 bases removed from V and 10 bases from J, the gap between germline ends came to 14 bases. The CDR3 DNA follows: TGCGCCAGCAGCTTGGATGGAGGAACTTGGGAGCAGTTCTTC. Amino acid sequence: CASSLDGGTWEQFF.

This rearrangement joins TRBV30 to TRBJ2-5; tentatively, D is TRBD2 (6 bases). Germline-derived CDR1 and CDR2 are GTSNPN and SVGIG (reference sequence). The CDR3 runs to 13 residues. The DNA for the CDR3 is TGTGCAACGATCTGGGCAGGGAGGGAGACCCAGTACTTC. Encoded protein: CATIWAGRETQYF.

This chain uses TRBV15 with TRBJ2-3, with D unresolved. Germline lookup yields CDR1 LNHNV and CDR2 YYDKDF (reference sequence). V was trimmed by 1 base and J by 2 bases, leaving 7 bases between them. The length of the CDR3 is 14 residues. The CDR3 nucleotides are TGTGCCACCAGCAGAGCTGGCTTCACAGATACGCAGTATTTT. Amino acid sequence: CATSRAGFTDTQYF.

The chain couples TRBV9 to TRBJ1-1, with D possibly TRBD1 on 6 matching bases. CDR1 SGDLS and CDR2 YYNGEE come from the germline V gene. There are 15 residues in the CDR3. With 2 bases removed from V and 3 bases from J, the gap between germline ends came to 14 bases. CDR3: CASSVDSSGDTEAFF. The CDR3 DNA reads TGTGCCAGCAGCGTGGATTCCTCAGGGGACACTGAAGCTTTCTTT.

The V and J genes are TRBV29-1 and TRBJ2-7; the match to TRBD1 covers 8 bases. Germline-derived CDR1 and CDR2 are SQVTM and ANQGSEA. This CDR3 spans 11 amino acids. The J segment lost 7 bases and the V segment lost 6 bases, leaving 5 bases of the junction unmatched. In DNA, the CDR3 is TGCAGCGTCTTGACAGGGGAGGAGCAGTACTTC. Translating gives CSVLTGEEQYF.

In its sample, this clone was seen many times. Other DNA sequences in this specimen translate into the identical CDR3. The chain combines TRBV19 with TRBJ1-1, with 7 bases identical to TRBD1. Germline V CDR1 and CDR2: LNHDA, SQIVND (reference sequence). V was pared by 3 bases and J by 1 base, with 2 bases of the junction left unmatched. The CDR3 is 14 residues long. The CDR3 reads CASSMRTGNTEAFF. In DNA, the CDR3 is TGTGCCAGTAGTATGAGGACAGGGAACACTGAAGCTTTCTTT.

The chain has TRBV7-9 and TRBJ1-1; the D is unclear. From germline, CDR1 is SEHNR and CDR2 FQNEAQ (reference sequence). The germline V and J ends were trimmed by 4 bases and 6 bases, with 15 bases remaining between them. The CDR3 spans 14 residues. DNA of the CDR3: TGTGCCAGCAGCTCCCTTAGAGCCGGAGCTGAAGCTTTCTTT. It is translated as CASSSLRAGAEAFF.

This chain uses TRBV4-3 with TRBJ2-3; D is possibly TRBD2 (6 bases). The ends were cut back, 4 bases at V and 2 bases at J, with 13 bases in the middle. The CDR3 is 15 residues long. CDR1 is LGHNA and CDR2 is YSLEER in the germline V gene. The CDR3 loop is CASSRSGTLTDTQYF. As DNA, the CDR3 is TGCGCCAGCAGCCGGTCCGGGACTCTCACAGATACGCAGTATTTT.

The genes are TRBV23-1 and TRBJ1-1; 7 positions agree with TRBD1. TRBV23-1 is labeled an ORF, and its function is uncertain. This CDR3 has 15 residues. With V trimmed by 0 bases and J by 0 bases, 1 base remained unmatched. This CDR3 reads CASSQSQGMNTEAFF. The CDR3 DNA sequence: TGCGCCAGCAGTCAATCACAGGGGATGAACACTGAAGCTTTCTTT.

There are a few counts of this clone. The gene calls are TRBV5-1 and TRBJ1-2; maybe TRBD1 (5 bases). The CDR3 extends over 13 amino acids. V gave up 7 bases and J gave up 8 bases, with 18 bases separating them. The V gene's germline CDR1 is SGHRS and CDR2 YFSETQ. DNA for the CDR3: TGCGCCAGCCGCCCACAGGAGGCAGAGGGCTACACCTTC. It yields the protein CASRPQEAEGYTF.

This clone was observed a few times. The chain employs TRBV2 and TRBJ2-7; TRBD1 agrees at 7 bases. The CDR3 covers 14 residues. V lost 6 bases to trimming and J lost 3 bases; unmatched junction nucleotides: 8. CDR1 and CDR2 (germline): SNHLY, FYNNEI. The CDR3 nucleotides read TGTGCCAGCAGCGATAACAGGGGTCACTACGAGCAGTACTTC. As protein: CASSDNRGHYEQYF.

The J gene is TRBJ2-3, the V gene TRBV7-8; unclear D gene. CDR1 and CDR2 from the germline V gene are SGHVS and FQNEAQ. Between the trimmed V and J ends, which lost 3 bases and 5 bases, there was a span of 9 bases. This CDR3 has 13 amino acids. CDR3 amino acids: CASSFGILDTQYF. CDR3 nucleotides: TGTGCCAGCAGCTTTGGGATATTAGATACGCAGTATTTT.

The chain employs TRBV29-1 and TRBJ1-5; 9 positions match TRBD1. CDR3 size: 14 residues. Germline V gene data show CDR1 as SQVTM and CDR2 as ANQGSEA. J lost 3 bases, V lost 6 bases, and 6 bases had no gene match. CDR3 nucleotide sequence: TGCAGCGTCGCGACAGGGGGGAACAATCAGCCCCAGCATTTT. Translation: CSVATGGNNQPQHF.

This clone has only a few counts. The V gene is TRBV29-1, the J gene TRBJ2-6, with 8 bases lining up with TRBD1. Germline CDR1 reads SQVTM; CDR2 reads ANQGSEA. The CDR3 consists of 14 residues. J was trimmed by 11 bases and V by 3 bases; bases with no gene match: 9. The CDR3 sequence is CSVEGQDGEHVLTF. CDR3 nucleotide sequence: TGCAGCGTTGAGGGACAGGACGGTGAACACGTCCTGACTTTC. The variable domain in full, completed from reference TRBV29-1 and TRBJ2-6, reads SAVISQKPSRDICQRGTSLTIQCQVDSQVTMMFWYRQQPGQSLTLIATANQGSEATYESGFVIDKFPISRPNLTFSTLTVSNMSPEDSSIYLCSVEGQDGEHVLTFGAGSRLTVL.

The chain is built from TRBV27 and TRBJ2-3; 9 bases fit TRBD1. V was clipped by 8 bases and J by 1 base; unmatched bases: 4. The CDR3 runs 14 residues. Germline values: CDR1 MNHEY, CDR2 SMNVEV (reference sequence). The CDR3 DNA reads TGTGCCAGCCAACAGGGGGCACGCACAGATACGCAGTATTTT. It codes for CASQQGARTDTQYF.

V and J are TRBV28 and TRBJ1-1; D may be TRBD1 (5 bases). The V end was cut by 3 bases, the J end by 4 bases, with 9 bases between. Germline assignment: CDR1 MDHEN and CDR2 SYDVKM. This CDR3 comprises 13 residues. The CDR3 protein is CASSFTRGTEAFF. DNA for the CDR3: TGTGCCAGCAGTTTTACAAGGGGCACTGAAGCTTTCTTT.

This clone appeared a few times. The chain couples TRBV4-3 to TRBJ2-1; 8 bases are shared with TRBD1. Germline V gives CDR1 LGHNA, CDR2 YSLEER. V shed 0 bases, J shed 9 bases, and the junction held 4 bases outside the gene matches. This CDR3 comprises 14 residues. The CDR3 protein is CASSQEQGAGEQFF. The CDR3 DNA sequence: TGCGCCAGCAGCCAAGAGCAGGGGGCAGGTGAGCAGTTCTTC.

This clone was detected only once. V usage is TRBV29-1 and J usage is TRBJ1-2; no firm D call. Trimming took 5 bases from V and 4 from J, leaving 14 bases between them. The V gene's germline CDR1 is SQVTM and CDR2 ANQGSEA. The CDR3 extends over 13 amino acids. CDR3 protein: CSVSEVIGYGYTF. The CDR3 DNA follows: TGCAGCGTTAGCGAGGTAATCGGCTATGGCTACACCTTC.

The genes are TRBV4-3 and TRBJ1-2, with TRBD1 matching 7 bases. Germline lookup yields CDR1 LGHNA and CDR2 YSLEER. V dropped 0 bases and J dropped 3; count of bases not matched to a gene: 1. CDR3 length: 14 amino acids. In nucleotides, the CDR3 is TGCGCCAGCAGCCAAGAGACAGGGTACTATGGCTACACCTTC. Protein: CASSQETGYYGYTF.

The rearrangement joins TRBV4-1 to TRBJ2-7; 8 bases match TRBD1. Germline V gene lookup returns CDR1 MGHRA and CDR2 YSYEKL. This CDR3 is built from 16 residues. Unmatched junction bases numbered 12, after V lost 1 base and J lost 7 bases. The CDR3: CASSQAQGRGRGEQYF. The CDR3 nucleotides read TGCGCCAGCAGCCAAGCCCAGGGCAGGGGGCGAGGGGAGCAGTACTTC.

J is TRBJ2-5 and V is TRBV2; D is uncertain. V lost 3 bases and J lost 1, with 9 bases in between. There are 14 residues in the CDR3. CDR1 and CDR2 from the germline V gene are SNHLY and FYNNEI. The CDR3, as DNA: TGTGCCAGCAGTGACGGCAACTTCCAAGAGACCCAGTACTTC. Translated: CASSDGNFQETQYF. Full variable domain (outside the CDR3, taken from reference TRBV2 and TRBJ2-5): EPEVTQTPSHQVTQMGQEVILRCVPISNHLYFYWYRQILGQKVEFLVSFYNNEISEKSEIFDDQFSVERPDGSNFTLKIRSTKLEDSAMYFCASSDGNFQETQYFGPGTRLLVL.

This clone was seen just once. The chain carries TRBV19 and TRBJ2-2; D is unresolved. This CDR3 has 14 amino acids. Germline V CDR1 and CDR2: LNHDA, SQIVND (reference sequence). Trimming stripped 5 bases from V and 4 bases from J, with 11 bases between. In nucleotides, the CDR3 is TGTGCCAGTAGTCAACAGCCCACCACCGGGGAGCTGTTTTTT. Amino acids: CASSQQPTTGELFF.

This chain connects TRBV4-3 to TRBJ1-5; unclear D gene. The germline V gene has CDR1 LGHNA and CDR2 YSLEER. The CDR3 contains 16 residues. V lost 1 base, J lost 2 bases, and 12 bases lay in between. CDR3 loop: CASSQVLDVRNQPQHF. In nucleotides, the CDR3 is TGCGCCAGCAGCCAAGTTTTGGACGTACGCAATCAGCCCCAGCATTTT.